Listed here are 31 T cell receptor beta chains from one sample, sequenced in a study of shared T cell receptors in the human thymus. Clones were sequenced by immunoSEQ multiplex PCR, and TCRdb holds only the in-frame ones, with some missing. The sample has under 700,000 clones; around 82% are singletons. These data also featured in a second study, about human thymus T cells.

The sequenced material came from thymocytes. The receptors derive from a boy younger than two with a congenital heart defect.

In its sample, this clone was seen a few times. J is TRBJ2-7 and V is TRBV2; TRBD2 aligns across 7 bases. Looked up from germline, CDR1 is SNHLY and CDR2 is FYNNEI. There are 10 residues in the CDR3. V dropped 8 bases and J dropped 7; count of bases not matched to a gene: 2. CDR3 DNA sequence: TGTGCCAGCCGCGGGGGAGAGCAGTACTTC. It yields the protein CASRGGEQYF.

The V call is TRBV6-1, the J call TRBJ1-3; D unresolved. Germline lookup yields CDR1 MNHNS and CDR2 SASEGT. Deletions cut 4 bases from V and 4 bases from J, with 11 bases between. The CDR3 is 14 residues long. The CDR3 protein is CASSVTPRGNTIYF. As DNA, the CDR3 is TGTGCCAGCAGTGTCACCCCCAGGGGAAACACCATATATTTT.

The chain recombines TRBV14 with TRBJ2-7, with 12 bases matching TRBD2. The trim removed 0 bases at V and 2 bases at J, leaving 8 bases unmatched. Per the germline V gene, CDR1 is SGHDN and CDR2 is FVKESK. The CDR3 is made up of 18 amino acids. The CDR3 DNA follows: TGTGCCAGCAGCCAAGATCGGTCTAGCGGGAGGGATACCTACGAGCAGTACTTC. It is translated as CASSQDRSSGRDTYEQYF.

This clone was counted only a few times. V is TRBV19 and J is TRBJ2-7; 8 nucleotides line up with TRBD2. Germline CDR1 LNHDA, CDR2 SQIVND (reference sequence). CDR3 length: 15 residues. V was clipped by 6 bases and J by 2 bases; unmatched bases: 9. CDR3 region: CASRKTSGPTYEQYF. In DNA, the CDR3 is TGTGCCAGTAGGAAAACTAGCGGACCAACCTACGAGCAGTACTTC.

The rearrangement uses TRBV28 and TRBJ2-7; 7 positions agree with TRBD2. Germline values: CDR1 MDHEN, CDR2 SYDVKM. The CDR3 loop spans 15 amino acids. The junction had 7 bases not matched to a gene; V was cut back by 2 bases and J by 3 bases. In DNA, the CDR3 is TGTGCCAGCAGTTTAACGGGAGGACCCTACTACGAGCAGTACTTC. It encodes CASSLTGGPYYEQYF.

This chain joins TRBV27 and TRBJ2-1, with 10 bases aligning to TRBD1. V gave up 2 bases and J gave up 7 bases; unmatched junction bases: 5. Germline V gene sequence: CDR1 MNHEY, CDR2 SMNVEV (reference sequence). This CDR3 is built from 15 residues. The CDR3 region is CASSLAGTGDNEQFF. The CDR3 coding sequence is TGTGCCAGCAGTTTAGCAGGGACAGGGGATAATGAGCAGTTCTTC.

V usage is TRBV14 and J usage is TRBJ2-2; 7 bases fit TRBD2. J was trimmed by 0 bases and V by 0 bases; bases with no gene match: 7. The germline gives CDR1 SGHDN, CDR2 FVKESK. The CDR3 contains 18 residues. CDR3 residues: CASSQDQERGPNTGELFF. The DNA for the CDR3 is TGTGCCAGCAGCCAAGATCAGGAGCGGGGCCCGAACACCGGGGAGCTGTTTTTT. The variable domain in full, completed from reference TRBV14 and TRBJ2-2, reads EAGVTQFPSHSVIEKGQTVTLRCDPISGHDNLYWYRRVMGKEIKFLLHFVKESKQDESGMPNNRFLAERTGGTYSTLKVQPAELEDSGVYFCASSQDQERGPNTGELFFGEGSRLTVL.

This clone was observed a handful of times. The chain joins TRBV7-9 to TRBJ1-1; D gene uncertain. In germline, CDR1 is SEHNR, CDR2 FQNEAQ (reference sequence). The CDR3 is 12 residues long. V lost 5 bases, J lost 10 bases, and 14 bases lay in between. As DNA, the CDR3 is TGTGCCAGCAGCATCACCCGCGGTCGAGCTTTCTTT. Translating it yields CASSITRGRAFF.

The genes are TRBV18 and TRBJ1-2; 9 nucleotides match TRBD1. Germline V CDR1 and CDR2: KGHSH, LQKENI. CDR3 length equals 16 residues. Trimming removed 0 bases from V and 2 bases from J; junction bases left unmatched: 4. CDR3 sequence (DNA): TGTGCCAGCTCACCACCCGGACAGGGGCTAAACTATGGCTACACCTTC. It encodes CASSPPGQGLNYGYTF.

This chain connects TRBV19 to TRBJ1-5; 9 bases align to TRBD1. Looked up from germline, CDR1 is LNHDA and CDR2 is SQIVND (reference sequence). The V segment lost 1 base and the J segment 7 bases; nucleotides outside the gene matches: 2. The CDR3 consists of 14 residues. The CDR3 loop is CASSIGDREQPQHF. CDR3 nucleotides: TGTGCCAGTAGTATAGGGGACAGGGAACAGCCCCAGCATTTT. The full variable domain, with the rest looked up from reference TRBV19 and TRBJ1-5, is DGGITQSPKYLFRKEGQNVTLSCEQNLNHDAMYWYRQDPGQGLRLIYYSQIVNDFQKGDIAEGYSVSREKKESFPLTVTSAQKNPTAFYLCASSIGDREQPQHFGDGTRLSIL.

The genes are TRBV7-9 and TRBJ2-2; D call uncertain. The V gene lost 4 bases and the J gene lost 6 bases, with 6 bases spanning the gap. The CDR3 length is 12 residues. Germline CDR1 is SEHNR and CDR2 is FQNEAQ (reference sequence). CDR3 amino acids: CASSYISGELFF. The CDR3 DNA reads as TGTGCCAGCAGCTATATTTCCGGGGAGCTGTTTTTT. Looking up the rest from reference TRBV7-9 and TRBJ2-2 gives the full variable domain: DTGVSQNPRHKITKRGQNVTFRCDPISEHNRLYWYRQTLGQGPEFLTYFQNEAQLEKSRLLSDRFSAERPKGSFSTLEIQRTEQGDSAMYLCASSYISGELFFGEGSRLTVL.

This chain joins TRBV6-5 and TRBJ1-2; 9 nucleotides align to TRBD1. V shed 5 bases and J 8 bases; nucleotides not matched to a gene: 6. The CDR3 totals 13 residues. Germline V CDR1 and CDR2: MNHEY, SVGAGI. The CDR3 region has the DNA TGTGCCAGCAGTCTACAGGGGGCGGACGGCTACACCTTC. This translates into CASSLQGADGYTF.

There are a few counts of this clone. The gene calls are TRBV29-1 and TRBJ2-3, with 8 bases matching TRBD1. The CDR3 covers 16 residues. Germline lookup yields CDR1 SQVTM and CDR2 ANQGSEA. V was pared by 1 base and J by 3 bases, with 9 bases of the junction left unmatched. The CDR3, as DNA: TGCAGCGTTGAAGGCGACACAGGGGGTCGAACAGATACGCAGTATTTT. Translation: CSVEGDTGGRTDTQYF.

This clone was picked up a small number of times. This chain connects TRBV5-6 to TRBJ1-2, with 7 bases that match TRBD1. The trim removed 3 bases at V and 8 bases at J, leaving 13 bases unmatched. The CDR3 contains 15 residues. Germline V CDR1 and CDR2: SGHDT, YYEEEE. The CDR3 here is CASSSGLQGSGGYTF. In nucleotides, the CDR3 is TGTGCCAGCAGCTCCGGTTTACAGGGGAGTGGGGGCTACACCTTC.

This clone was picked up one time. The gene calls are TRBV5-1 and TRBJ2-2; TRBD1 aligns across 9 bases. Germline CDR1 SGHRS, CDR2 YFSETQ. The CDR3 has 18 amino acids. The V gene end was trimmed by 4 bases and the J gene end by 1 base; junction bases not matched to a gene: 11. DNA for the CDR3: TGCGCCAGCAGCATCCCGGGACAGGGTAGCCTGAACACCGGGGAGCTGTTTTTT. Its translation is CASSIPGQGSLNTGELFF.

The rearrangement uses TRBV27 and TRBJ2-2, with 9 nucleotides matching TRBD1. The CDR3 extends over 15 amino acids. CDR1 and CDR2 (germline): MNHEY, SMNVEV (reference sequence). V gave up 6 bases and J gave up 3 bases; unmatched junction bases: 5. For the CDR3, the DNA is TGTGCCAGCAGCCGGGGACAGGGCGACACCGGGGAGCTGTTTTTT. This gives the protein CASSRGQGDTGELFF.

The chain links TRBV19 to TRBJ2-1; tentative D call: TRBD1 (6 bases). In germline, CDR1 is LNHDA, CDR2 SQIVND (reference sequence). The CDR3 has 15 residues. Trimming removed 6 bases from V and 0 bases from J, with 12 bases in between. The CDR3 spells CASRETGTSYNEQFF. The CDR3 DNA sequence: TGTGCCAGTAGGGAGACAGGAACCTCCTACAATGAGCAGTTCTTC.

The CDR3 here is CASSPRGGSSYEQYF. In nucleotides, the CDR3 is TGTGCCAGCTCACCACGGGGCGGGAGCTCGTACGAGCAGTACTTC. The rearrangement uses TRBV18 and TRBJ2-7, with 7 bases fitting TRBD2. Germline V gene data show CDR1 as KGHSH and CDR2 as LQKENI. The CDR3 has 15 amino acids. The J segment lost 4 bases and the V segment lost 1 base, leaving 7 bases of the junction unmatched.

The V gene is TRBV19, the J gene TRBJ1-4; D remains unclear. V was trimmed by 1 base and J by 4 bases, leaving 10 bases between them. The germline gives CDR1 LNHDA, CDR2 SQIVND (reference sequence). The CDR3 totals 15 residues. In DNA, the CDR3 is TGTGCCAGTAGTATAGCGAACAGCCGTAATGAAAAACTGTTTTTT. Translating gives CASSIANSRNEKLFF.

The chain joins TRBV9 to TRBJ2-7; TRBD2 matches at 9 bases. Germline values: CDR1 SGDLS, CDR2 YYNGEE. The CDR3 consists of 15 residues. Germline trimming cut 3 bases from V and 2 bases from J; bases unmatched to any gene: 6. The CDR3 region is CASSERAGGAYEQYF. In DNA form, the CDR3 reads TGTGCCAGCAGCGAGAGGGCGGGGGGGGCCTACGAGCAGTACTTC.

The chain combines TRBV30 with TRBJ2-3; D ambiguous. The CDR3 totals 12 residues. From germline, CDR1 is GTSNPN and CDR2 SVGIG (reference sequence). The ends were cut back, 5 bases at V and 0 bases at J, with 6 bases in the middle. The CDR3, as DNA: TGTGCCTGGGACTGGAGCACAGATACGCAGTATTTT. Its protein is CAWDWSTDTQYF.

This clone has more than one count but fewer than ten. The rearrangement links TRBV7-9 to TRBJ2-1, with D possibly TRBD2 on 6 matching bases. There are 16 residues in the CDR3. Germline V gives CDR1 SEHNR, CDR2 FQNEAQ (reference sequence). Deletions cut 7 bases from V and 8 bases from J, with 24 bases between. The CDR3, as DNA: TGTGCCAGCACGCTTTACCGGGCGGGAATTAGGGATGAGCAGTTCTTC. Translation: CASTLYRAGIRDEQFF.

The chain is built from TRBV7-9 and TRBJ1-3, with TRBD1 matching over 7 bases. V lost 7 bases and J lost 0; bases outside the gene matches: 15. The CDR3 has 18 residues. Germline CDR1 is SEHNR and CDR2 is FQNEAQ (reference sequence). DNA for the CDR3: TGTGCCAGCATCATTGAGGGGGCGCCTCGATACTCTGGAAACACCATATATTTT. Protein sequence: CASIIEGAPRYSGNTIYF.

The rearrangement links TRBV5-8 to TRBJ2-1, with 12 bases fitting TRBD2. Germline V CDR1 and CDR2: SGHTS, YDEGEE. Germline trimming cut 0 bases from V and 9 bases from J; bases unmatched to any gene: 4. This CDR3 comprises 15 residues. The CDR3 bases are TGTGCCAGCAGCTTGGCTAGCGGGAGGGCCTCTGAGCAGTTCTTC. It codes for CASSLASGRASEQFF.

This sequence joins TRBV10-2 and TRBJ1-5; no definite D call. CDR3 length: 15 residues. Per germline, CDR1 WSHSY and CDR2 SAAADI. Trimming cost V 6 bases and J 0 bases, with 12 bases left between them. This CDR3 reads CASRVTPYSNQPQHF. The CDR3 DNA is TGCGCCAGCAGGGTGACTCCTTATAGCAATCAGCCCCAGCATTTT.

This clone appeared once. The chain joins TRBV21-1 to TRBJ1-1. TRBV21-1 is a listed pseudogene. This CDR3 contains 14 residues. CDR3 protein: CASSKHRLNTEAFF. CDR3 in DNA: TGTGCCAGCAGCAAACACCGGTTGAACACTGAAGCTTTCTTT.

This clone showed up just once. CDR3 sequence reads: CASSLVKPFSRDLYF. The DNA for the CDR3 is TGTGCCAGCAGCTTAGTTAAGCCCTTCAGCAGGGATCTGTACTTC. The chain uses TRBV7-9 and TRBJ2-7, with D possibly TRBD1 on 5 matching bases. V lost 1 base and J lost 12, with 22 bases in between. CDR1 is SEHNR, CDR2 FQNEAQ, per germline (reference sequence). This CDR3 has 15 residues.

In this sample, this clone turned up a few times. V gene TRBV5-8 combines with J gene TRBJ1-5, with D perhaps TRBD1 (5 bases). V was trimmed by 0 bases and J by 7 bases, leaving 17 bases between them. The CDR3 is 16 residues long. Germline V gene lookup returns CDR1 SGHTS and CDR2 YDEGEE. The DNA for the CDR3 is TGTGCCAGCAGCTTGGCCCTCACAGGTCTATGGCAGCCCCAGCATTTT. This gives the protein CASSLALTGLWQPQHF.

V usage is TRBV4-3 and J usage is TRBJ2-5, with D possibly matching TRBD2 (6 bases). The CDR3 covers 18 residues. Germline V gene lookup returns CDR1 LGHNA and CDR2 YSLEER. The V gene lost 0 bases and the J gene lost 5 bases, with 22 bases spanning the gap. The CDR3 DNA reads TGCGCCAGCAGCCAAGAAGGGCCTTTCCGGGGGAGGAGGGAGACCCAGTACTTC. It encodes CASSQEGPFRGRRETQYF.

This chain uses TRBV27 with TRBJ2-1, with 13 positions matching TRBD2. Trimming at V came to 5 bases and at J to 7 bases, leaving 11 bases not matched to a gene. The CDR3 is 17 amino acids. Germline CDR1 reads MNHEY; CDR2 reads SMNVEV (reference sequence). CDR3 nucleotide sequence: TGTGCCAGCAGTCTAGGACTAGCGGGAGTTCTATTTAATGAGCAGTTCTTC. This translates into CASSLGLAGVLFNEQFF.

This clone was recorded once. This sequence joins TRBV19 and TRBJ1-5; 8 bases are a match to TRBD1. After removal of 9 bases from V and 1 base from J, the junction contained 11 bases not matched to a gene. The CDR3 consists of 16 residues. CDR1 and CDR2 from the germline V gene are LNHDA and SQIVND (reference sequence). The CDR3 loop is CASPSEGTGSNQPQHF. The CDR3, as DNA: TGTGCCAGCCCGAGCGAGGGGACAGGAAGCAATCAGCCCCAGCATTTT.